This T cell receptor beta chain was recovered during a study of cytotoxic CD8 clonotypes in ibrutinib-treated CLL. Study details: Enrolment comprised 10 to 11 relapsed/refractory and 15 treatment-naive patients; 17 to 18 were IGHV unmutated.

Assay: immunoSEQ multiplex PCR; the TCRdb copy retains only in-frame clones and omits some. The sample includes about 310,000 clones, more than 65% of them seen just once. The material was PBMCs, obtained before ibrutinib treatment. The sequence was obtained from a human donor with chronic lymphocytic leukemia.

The chain's CDR3 is CAISESTSGRSYEQYF. In DNA form, the CDR3 reads TGTGCCATCAGTGAGTCGACTAGCGGGAGATCCTACGAGCAGTACTTC. The rearrangement links TRBV10-3 to TRBJ2-7, with TRBD2 identical over 12 bases. CDR1 is ENHRY and CDR2 is SYGVKD in the germline V gene. V lost 0 bases to trimming and J lost 1 base; unmatched junction nucleotides: 1. The CDR3 is 16 amino acids.